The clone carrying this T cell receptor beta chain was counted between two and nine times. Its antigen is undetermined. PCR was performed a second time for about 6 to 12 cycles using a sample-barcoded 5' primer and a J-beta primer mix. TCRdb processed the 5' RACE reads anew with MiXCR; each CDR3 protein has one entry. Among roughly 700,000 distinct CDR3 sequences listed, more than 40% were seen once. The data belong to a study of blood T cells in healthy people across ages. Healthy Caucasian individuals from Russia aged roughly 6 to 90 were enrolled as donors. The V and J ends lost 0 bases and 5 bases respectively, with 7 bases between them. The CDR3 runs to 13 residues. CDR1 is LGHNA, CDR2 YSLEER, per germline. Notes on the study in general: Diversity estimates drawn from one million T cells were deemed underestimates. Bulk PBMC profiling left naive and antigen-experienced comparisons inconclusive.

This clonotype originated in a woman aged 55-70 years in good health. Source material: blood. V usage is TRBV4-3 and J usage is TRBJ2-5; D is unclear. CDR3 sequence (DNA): TGCGCCAGCAGCCAAGATGTGAGGGAGACCCAGTACTTC. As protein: CASSQDVRETQYF.